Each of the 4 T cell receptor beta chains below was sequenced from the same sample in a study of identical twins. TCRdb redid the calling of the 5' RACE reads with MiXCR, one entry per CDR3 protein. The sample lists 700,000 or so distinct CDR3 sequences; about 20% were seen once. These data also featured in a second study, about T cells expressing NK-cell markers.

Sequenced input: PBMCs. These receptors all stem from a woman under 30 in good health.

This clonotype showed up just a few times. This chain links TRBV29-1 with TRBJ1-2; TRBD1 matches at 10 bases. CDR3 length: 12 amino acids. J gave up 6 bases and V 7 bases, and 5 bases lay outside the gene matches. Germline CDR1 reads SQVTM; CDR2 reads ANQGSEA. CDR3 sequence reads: CSEGTGVNGYTF. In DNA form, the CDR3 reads TGCAGCGAAGGGACAGGGGTTAATGGCTACACCTTC.

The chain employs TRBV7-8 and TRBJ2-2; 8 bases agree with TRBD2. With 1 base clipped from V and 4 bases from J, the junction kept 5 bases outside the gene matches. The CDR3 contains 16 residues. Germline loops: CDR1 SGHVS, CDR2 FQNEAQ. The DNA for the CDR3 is TGTGCCAGCAGCTTAGTTCCAGCGGGGGTCACCGGGGAGCTGTTTTTT. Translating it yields CASSLVPAGVTGELFF.

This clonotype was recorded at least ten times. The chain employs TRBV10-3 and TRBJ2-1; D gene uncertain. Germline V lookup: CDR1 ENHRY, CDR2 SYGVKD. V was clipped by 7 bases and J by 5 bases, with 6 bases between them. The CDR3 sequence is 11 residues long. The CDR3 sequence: CAITQNNEQFF. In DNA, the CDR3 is TGTGCCATCACTCAAAACAATGAGCAGTTCTTC.

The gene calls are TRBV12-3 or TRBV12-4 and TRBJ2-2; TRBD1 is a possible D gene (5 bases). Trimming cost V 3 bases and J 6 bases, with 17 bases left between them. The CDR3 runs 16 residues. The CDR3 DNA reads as TGTGCCAGCAGTTTTTCCCCAGGGCGATCTCCCGGGGAGCTGTTTTTT. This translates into CASSFSPGRSPGELFF.